These 23 T cell receptor beta chains share one sample of origin, sequenced in a study of blood T cell repertoires in COVID-19. Here immunoSEQ multiplex PCR was the method, and the copy in TCRdb shows in-frame clones only, minus some. In the table there are around 120,000 clones, approximately 82% of which are singletons. Sequencing was performed on peripheral blood. The receptors originated from a man aged 25 to 45 with acute or convalescent COVID-19.

The V and J genes are TRBV6-6 and TRBJ2-7; a weak D match, TRBD2 (6 bases). Germline V CDR1 and CDR2: MNHNY, SVGAGI (reference sequence). The CDR3 has 14 residues. V was trimmed by 2 bases and J by 0 bases, leaving 8 bases between them. This CDR3 is CASSYARGSYEQYV. CDR3 coding DNA: TGTGCCAGCAGTTACGCGCGGGGCTCCTACGAGCAGTACGTC.

This clone was picked up a small number of times. This chain uses TRBV7-2 with TRBJ1-2; D is uncertain. Trimming removed 5 bases at V and 6 bases at J, with 10 bases between. The CDR3 is 12 amino acids. The germline gives CDR1 SGHTA, CDR2 FQGNSA. CDR3 loop: CASSPMGDGYTF. The CDR3 DNA reads as TGTGCCAGCAGCCCCATGGGAGATGGCTACACCTTC. Using reference TRBV7-2 and TRBJ1-2 for the parts outside the CDR3, the full variable domain is GAGVSQSPSNKVTEKGKDVELRCDPISGHTALYWYRQSLGQGLEFLIYFQGNSAPDKSGLPSDRFSAERTGGSVSTLTIQRTQQEDSAVYLCASSPMGDGYTFGSGTRLTVV.

The rearrangement joins TRBV15 to TRBJ2-1, with D perhaps matching TRBD1 (7 bases). The CDR3 contains 18 residues. Per germline, CDR1 LNHNV and CDR2 YYDKDF (reference sequence). Trimming shortened V by 3 bases and J by 5 bases, and 23 bases separated the two germline ends. The CDR3 nucleotides are TGTGCCACCAGCAGGACCCCAGGGGGGAGAACTATAAACAATGAGCAGTTCTTC. This gives the protein CATSRTPGGRTINNEQFF.

The chain links TRBV19 to TRBJ2-3, with D possibly matching TRBD2 (5 bases). Deletions cut 5 bases from V and 4 bases from J, with 7 bases between. The CDR3 contains 12 residues. The germline gives CDR1 LNHDA, CDR2 SQIVND (reference sequence). The CDR3 loop reads CASSRESDTQYF. For the CDR3, the DNA is TGTGCCAGTAGTCGGGAATCAGATACGCAGTATTTT.

The chain couples TRBV11-3 to TRBJ1-1; a possible D gene is TRBD1 (5 bases). Looked up from germline, CDR1 is SGHNT and CDR2 is YENEEA. CDR3 size: 14 residues. Between the trimmed V and J ends, which lost 3 bases and 1 base, there was a span of 9 bases. Written as DNA, the CDR3 is TGTGCCAGCAGCTTGAAGGGGCCGAACACTGAAGCTTTCTTT. Translated, it gives CASSLKGPNTEAFF.

The rearrangement joins TRBV7-2 to TRBJ2-7, with TRBD1 as a possible D gene (5 bases). The V end lost 1 base, the J end lost 2 bases, and 9 bases lay between the germline ends. The germline gives CDR1 SGHTA, CDR2 FQGNSA. The CDR3 consists of 14 residues. The CDR3 DNA follows: TGTGCCAGCAGCTTAGGCGGCAGGGCCTACGAGCAGTACTTC. The encoded protein is CASSLGGRAYEQYF. Combining the CDR3 with reference TRBV7-2 and TRBJ2-7 gives the whole variable domain GAGVSQSPSNKVTEKGKDVELRCDPISGHTALYWYRQSLGQGLEFLIYFQGNSAPDKSGLPSDRFSAERTGGSVSTLTIQRTQQEDSAVYLCASSLGGRAYEQYFGPGTRLTVT.

This chain links TRBV4-3 with TRBJ2-2; D perhaps matches TRBD1 (5 bases). The CDR3 sequence is 14 residues long. The germline V gene encodes CDR1 LGHNA and CDR2 YSLEER. V dropped 1 base and J dropped 4 bases, with 7 bases sitting between them. The CDR3 sequence: CASSQGGGTGELFF. In DNA, the CDR3 is TGCGCCAGCAGCCAAGGGGGCGGCACCGGGGAGCTGTTTTTT.

This clone was picked up one time. The chain carries TRBV4-1 and TRBJ2-1; 8 bases align to TRBD1. The CDR3 is made up of 17 amino acids. Germline CDR1 is MGHRA and CDR2 is YSYEKL. After removal of 4 bases from V and 8 bases from J, the junction contained 16 bases not matched to a gene. The CDR3 region has the DNA TGCGCCAGCAGCCCGTTTCCGACAGGGGCCGGGGGAGATGAGCAGTTCTTC. As protein: CASSPFPTGAGGDEQFF.

This sequence joins TRBV5-6 and TRBJ2-7; TRBD1 matches 7 bases. This CDR3 comprises 15 residues. Germline-derived CDR1 and CDR2 are SGHDT and YYEEEE. Germline trimming cut 2 bases from V and 1 base from J; bases unmatched to any gene: 6. The CDR3: CASSFRDSPSYEQYV. CDR3 DNA sequence: TGTGCCAGCAGCTTTAGGGACAGTCCTTCCTACGAGCAGTACGTC.

The chain employs TRBV5-4 and TRBJ1-1; D is possibly TRBD1 (5 bases). Germline values: CDR1 SGHNT, CDR2 YYREEE (reference sequence). Trimming took 2 bases from V and 4 from J, leaving 15 bases between them. This CDR3 has 15 residues. The CDR3 sequence: CASSFGGGEGTEAFF. Here the CDR3 DNA reads TGTGCCAGCAGCTTTGGCGGGGGAGAGGGCACTGAAGCTTTCTTT.

The rearrangement joins TRBV7-9 to TRBJ2-2; 11 bases are shared with TRBD2. In germline, CDR1 is SEHNR, CDR2 FQNEAQ (reference sequence). The length of the CDR3 is 16 residues. V shed 1 base, J shed 4 bases, and the junction held 2 bases outside the gene matches. The CDR3 region is CASSLGLAGRTGELFF. The DNA of the CDR3 is TGTGCCAGCAGCTTAGGACTAGCGGGACGCACCGGGGAGCTGTTTTTT.

This rearrangement joins TRBV7-2 to TRBJ2-1; 7 bases align to TRBD2. The length of the CDR3 is 16 residues. Germline CDR1 and CDR2: SGHTA and FQGNSA. V lost 1 base, J lost 3 bases, and 6 bases stayed unmatched. CDR3 DNA: TGTGCCAGCAGCTTAGTAAGGCTAGCGGTCTACAATGAGCAGTTCTTC. This encodes CASSLVRLAVYNEQFF.

The chain recombines TRBV5-1 with TRBJ2-3; 10 nucleotides agree with TRBD2. The length of the CDR3 is 18 residues. Per germline, CDR1 SGHRS and CDR2 YFSETQ. V lost 0 bases, J lost 1 base, and 8 bases stayed unmatched. The DNA for the CDR3 is TGCGCCAGCAGCTTGGGATCTAGCGGGAGCTTGGGCACAGATACGCAGTATTTT. Its protein is CASSLGSSGSLGTDTQYF.

The J gene is TRBJ2-2, the V gene TRBV9; TRBD2 might be the D (6 bases). The CDR3 length is 15 residues. Germline V gene lookup returns CDR1 SGDLS and CDR2 YYNGEE. V was trimmed by 3 bases and J by 3 bases, leaving 12 bases between them. The CDR3 is CASSDGGLDTGELFF. The CDR3, as DNA: TGTGCCAGCAGCGATGGGGGACTTGACACCGGGGAGCTGTTTTTT. Variable domain in full (rest from reference TRBV9 and TRBJ2-2): DSGVTQTPKHLITATGQRVTLRCSPRSGDLSVYWYQQSLDQGLQFLIQYYNGEERAKGNILERFSAQQFPDLHSELNLSSLELGDSALYFCASSDGGLDTGELFFGEGSRLTVL.

The chain employs TRBV21-1 and TRBJ2-7; the DNA was not compared with TRBD2, the D call given in the table. TRBV21-1 is shown as a pseudogene. The CDR3 runs 14 residues. The CDR3 DNA is TGTGCCAGCAGCCGTAGGAAACGGGCCTACGAGCAGTACGTC. Its protein product is CASSRRKRAYEQYV.

The rearrangement uses TRBV29-1 and TRBJ1-5; 7 nucleotides align to TRBD1. CDR1 is SQVTM, CDR2 ANQGSEA, per germline. Unmatched junction bases numbered 2, after V lost 3 bases and J lost 0 bases. CDR3 size: 14 residues. CDR3 nucleotide sequence: TGCAGCGTTGAGACAGGGTATAGCAATCAGCCCCAGCATTTT. Its translation is CSVETGYSNQPQHF.

J is TRBJ1-2 and V is TRBV12-3 or TRBV12-4; the D gene is possibly TRBD1 (6 bases). Trimming removed 7 bases from V and 4 bases from J, with 13 bases in between. The CDR3 has 13 residues. The CDR3 DNA follows: TGTGCCAGCACGGGGGGGCGCGGCTATGGCTACACCTTC. Translation: CASTGGRGYGYTF.

The gene calls are TRBV18 and TRBJ1-2; D remains unclear. This CDR3 region has 16 residues. The germline gives CDR1 KGHSH, CDR2 LQKENI. The ends were cut back, 4 bases at V and 5 bases at J, with 20 bases in the middle. The CDR3 protein is CASSLGLDSVEYGYTF. The DNA for the CDR3 is TGTGCCAGCTCACTCGGACTGGACTCGGTCGAGTATGGCTACACCTTC.

The chain combines TRBV19 with TRBJ2-3; D unresolved. Trimming stripped 4 bases from V and 2 bases from J, with 7 bases between. CDR1 is LNHDA and CDR2 is SQIVND in the germline V gene (reference sequence). The CDR3 contains 13 residues. CDR3 region: CASSSLFTDTQYF. The CDR3 coding sequence is TGTGCCAGTAGTAGTCTCTTCACAGATACGCAGTATTTT. Using reference TRBV19 and TRBJ2-3 for the parts outside the CDR3, the full variable domain is DGGITQSPKYLFRKEGQNVTLSCEQNLNHDAMYWYRQDPGQGLRLIYYSQIVNDFQKGDIAEGYSVSREKKESFPLTVTSAQKNPTAFYLCASSSLFTDTQYFGPGTRLTVL.

The gene calls are TRBV4-2 and TRBJ2-2; 9 nucleotides align to TRBD2. V shed 0 bases, J shed 7 bases, and the junction held 6 bases outside the gene matches. The CDR3 consists of 16 residues. Germline V CDR1 and CDR2: LGHNA, YNFKEQ. Here the CDR3 reads CASSQEWRGGSGELFF. The CDR3 nucleotides read TGTGCCAGCAGCCAAGAATGGCGGGGGGGCAGCGGGGAGCTGTTTTTT.

In this sample, this clone turned up a few times. CDR3 coding DNA: TGTGCCTGGGGGGGGGACATGGGCTATGGCTACACCTTC. Translated: CAWGGDMGYGYTF. The chain has TRBV30 and TRBJ1-2, with a weak D call TRBD1 (6 bases). The V gene lost 5 bases and the J gene lost 4 bases, with 14 bases spanning the gap. Germline V gene data show CDR1 as GTSNPN and CDR2 as SVGIG (reference sequence). The CDR3 is 13 residues long.

The rearrangement links TRBV6-6 to TRBJ1-1; D possibly corresponds to TRBD1 (6 bases). This CDR3 comprises 10 residues. V was clipped by 10 bases and J by 11 bases, with 14 bases between them. CDR1 MNHNY and CDR2 SVGAGI come from the germline V gene (reference sequence). The CDR3 is CATSGAAAFF. The CDR3 bases are TGTGCCACTTCAGGGGCGGCGGCTTTCTTT.

This clone was found many times. This chain joins TRBV25-1 and TRBJ1-4; TRBD1 matches at 9 bases. V lost 2 bases and J lost 5; bases outside the gene matches: 3. Germline V gives CDR1 MGHDK, CDR2 SYGVNS. This CDR3 is 15 amino acids long. The CDR3 is CASSERDRENEKLFF. CDR3 DNA sequence: TGTGCCAGCAGTGAACGGGACAGGGAGAATGAAAAACTGTTTTTT. Full variable domain (missing parts from reference TRBV25-1 and TRBJ1-4): EADIYQTPRYLVIGTGKKITLECSQTMGHDKMYWYQQDPGMELHLIHYSYGVNSTEKGDLSSESTVSRIRTEHFPLTLESARPSHTSQYLCASSERDRENEKLFFGSGTQLSVL.